This TCR beta chain is from a study of blood T cells in healthy people across ages (dated by TCRdb to the mid-2010s). With respect to the entire study: In model experiments, roughly one uniquely barcoded TCR beta cDNA molecule per two T cells was captured by template switching. To track age-related changes in TCR beta repertoire diversity, the study relied on deep sequencing normalized with unique cDNA molecular identifiers. The donors were divided into four age groups: young (average around 17 years), middle-aged (approximately 39), aged (roughly 60) and long-lived (roughly 82). To avoid experimental bias, donors of different ages were spread randomly across the sequencing lanes. Using the same blood draw, the study looked at two additional independent replicas of 1 million unique cDNA reads for two donors, one aged 18 to 29 and the other aged 80 or older.

The trim is 8 bases for V and 2 bases for J, with a gap of 15 bases between the germline ends. Including the terminal cysteine and phenylalanine, the CDR3 comprises 13 residues. CDR3 DNA is the only sequence kept; it has 39 bases, read in frame from the first base. CDR1 and CDR2 are drawn from the germline V gene (reference sequence): GTSNPN, SVGIG. The donors were some 36 Caucasian individuals from Russia, aged 6 to 90 years, who were systemically healthy. Each donor gave around 9 milliliters of peripheral blood, collected into EDTA-treated Vacutainer tubes. Ficoll-Paque density-gradient centrifugation was used to isolate PBMCs, with at least 7 million per sample. Trizol reagent was used to extract total RNA from PBMCs, with at least 6 micrograms per sample. The percentages of naive CD45RAhigh/CD27high T cells were determined by flow cytometry on a PBMC aliquot from every donor. Results the study describes overall, beyond this receptor: As age increased, observed TCR beta diversity per million T cells dropped in a roughly linear way, and a significant reduction was already evident by age roughly 40. Bulk unsorted PBMC profiling prevented conclusive comparison of naive and antigen-experienced compartments. Estimates of total diversity based on one million sequenced T cells were considered lower bounds and underestimates. A strong correlation was found between observed TCR beta diversity and the percentage of naive T cells measured by flow cytometry. The CMV infection status of donors was not known, potentially confounding age-related changes in expanded clonotypes. Compared with the aged group, more naive CD4+ T cells, fewer expanded clones and increased TCR diversity were shown by the long-lived group, suggesting age selection.

Library prep was done by 5' RACE. The reads were generated on an Illumina HiSeq 2500. A second PCR of roughly 6 to 11 cycles was run with a J-beta primer mix and a sample-barcoded 5' primer. A template-switch 5' adaptor carrying 12 random nucleotides introduced a unique molecular identifier onto each TCR beta cDNA molecule. At least 2.5 million CDR3-containing paired-end reads were obtained from each sample. The Mint cDNA synthesis kit, primed by a TRBC-specific oligonucleotide, was used to synthesize first-strand cDNA from all RNA. All cDNA was treated with uracil-DNA glycosylase and then went through a first 18-cycle PCR with the universal primers M1SS and BC2_uni_R. For the original study's pipeline: For normalization, 1 million high-quality reads, each with a distinct molecular identifier, were randomly selected from each sample. Reads sharing molecular identifiers were discarded rather than binned into consensus sequences. CDR3 identification, clonotype clustering and error correction used MiTCR with a Q25 quality threshold and the strictest error-elimination algorithm. A nonparametric unseen species model with Euler transformation was used to estimate lower-bound total TCR beta diversity. Using fastp trimming at Q25 and MiXCR clonotype assembly, TCRdb reanalyzed the public sequencing data and kept in-frame beta chains. Each CDR3 protein appears once, grouped with its most common genes and DNA. TCRdb's processing, not the study's, gives the V and J calls here. This sample comprises roughly 1.5 million distinct CDR3 sequences, approximately 43% of them detected only once. Of the sample, under 5% falls within the top ten clones.

This clonotype showed up just a few times. Its antigen is not yet known. One base away there is no much larger clone; base qualities are not given. The sample comprised blood. Recombination joined TRBV30 with TRBJ1-2; TRBD1 is perhaps the D gene, given 6 matching bases. The source of this sequence is a woman under 30 in good health. This receptor carries the CDR3 CAGGRTVNYGYTF. The sequenced DNA is TGTGCCGGGGGCCGGACGGTGAACTATGGCTACACCTTC.